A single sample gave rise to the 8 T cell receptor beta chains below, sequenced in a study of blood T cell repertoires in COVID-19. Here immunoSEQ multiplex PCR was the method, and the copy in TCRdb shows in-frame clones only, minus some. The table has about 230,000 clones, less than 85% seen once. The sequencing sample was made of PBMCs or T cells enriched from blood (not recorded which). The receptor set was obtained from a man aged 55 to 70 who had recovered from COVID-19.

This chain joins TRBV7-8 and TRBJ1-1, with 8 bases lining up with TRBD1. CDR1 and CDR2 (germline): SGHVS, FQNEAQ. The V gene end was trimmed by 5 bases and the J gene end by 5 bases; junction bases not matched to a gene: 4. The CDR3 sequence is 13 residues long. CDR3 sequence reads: CASSIWTGTEAFF. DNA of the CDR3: TGTGCCAGCAGCATATGGACAGGGACTGAAGCTTTCTTT.

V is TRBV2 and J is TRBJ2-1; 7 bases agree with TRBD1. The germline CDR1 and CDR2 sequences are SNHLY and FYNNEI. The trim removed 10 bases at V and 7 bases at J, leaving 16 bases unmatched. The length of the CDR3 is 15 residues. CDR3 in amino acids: CATSGGRDARNEQFF. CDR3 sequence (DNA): TGTGCCACCTCAGGGGGTCGAGACGCGAGGAATGAGCAGTTCTTC.

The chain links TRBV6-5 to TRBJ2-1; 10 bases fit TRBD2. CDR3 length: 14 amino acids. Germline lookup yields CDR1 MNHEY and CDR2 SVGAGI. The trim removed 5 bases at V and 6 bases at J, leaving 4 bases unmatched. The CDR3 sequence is CASSTLAGPNEQFF. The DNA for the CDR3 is TGTGCCAGCAGTACACTAGCGGGGCCCAATGAGCAGTTCTTC.

Here the CDR3 DNA reads TGTGCCAGCAGCCATTTTAGGGGACAGGGGGCAGAAGGCACTGAAGCTTTCTTT. Its translation is CASSHFRGQGAEGTEAFF. The chain is built from TRBV7-9 and TRBJ1-1, with TRBD1 matching 12 bases. The CDR3 has 18 amino acids. With V trimmed by 5 bases and J by 4 bases, 14 bases remained unmatched. Germline CDR1 reads SEHNR; CDR2 reads FQNEAQ (reference sequence).

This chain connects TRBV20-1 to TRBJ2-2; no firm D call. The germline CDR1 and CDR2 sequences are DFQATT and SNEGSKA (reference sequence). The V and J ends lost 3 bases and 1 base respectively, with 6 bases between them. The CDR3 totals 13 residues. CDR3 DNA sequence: TGCAGTGCTAGTTACGGGAACACCGGGGAGCTGTTTTTT. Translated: CSASYGNTGELFF.

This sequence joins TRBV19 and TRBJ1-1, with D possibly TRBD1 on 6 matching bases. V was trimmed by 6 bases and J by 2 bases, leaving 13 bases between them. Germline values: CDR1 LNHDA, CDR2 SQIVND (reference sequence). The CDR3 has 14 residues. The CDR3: CASSFGQPNTEAFF. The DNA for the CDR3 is TGTGCCAGTAGCTTTGGACAGCCAAACACTGAAGCTTTCTTT.

This chain's CDR3 is CASREFSGGANTGELFF. Written as DNA, the CDR3 is TGTGCCAGTAGGGAGTTTAGCGGGGGGGCCAACACCGGGGAGCTGTTTTTT. This chain connects TRBV19 to TRBJ2-2, with TRBD2 identical over 11 bases. The CDR3 has 17 residues. Germline V CDR1 and CDR2: LNHDA, SQIVND (reference sequence). The V segment lost 6 bases and the J segment 2 bases; nucleotides outside the gene matches: 8.

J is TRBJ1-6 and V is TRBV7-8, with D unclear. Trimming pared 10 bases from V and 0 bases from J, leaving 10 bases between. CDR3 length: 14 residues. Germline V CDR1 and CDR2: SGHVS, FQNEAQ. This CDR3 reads CATARSSYNSPLHF. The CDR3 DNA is TGTGCCACGGCTCGGAGCTCCTATAATTCACCCCTCCACTTT.